This T cell receptor (beta chain) appears in the sequencing data of a study of technical replicates of blood from a handful of donors. TCRdb's table, derived via immunoSEQ multiplex PCR, lists solely in-frame clones and lacks some. The sample has roughly 85,000 clones, 94% seen once. Sample: T cells isolated from PBMCs. This clonotype was obtained from a human donor in good health.

The CDR3 DNA reads TGTGCCAGCAGCTCCGGGTTTTATAGCAATCAGCCCCAGCATTTT. As protein: CASSSGFYSNQPQHF. The rearrangement uses TRBV6-5 and TRBJ1-5; unclear D gene. Trimming cost V 6 bases and J 0 bases, with 12 bases left between them. This CDR3 has 15 amino acids. In germline, CDR1 is MNHEY, CDR2 SVGAGI.